These 32 T cell receptor beta chains originate from one sample sequenced in a study of OX40 agonist ivuxolimab in advanced cancers. Produced via immunoSEQ multiplex PCR; TCRdb's table is partial and in-frame only. The repertoire has 95,000 to 100,000 clones, 70% to 85% of them found once; the top ten carry more than 1.1%. The sequenced sample was CD4+ or CD8+ T cells sorted from blood, obtained in a trial of the OX40 agonist ivuxolimab. These receptor sequences come from an adult with an advanced solid tumor such as melanoma, head and neck, liver or kidney cancer.

The chain uses TRBV5-1 and TRBJ2-3; 12 bases fit TRBD2. The CDR3 covers 16 residues. Germline-derived CDR1 and CDR2 are SGHRS and YFSETQ. J gave up 2 bases and V 6 bases, and 7 bases lay outside the gene matches. The CDR3 spells CASKDLAGGSTDTQYF. Here the CDR3 DNA reads TGCGCCAGCAAAGACCTAGCGGGAGGGTCCACAGATACGCAGTATTTT. Together with reference TRBV5-1 and TRBJ2-3, the CDR3 gives the full variable domain: KAGVTQTPRYLIKTRGQQVTLSCSPISGHRSVSWYQQTPGQGLQFLFEYFSETQRNKGNFPGRFSGRQFSNSRSEMNVSTLELGDSALYLCASKDLAGGSTDTQYFGPGTRLTVL.

The count of this clone is one. The rearrangement joins TRBV30 to TRBJ1-3; D ambiguous. Germline CDR1 and CDR2: GTSNPN and SVGIG (reference sequence). With 3 bases removed from V and 0 bases from J, the gap between germline ends came to 9 bases. The CDR3 sequence is 14 residues long. The CDR3 nucleotides are TGTGCCTGGAGGGTTTCCGGCTCTGGAAACACCATATATTTT. Amino acid sequence: CAWRVSGSGNTIYF.

This chain uses TRBV25-1 with TRBJ1-2; D uncertain. This CDR3 spans 11 amino acids. Germline CDR1 and CDR2: MGHDK and SYGVNS. V was shortened by 2 bases and J by 7 bases, with 5 bases between the two germline ends. The DNA for the CDR3 is TGTGCCAGCAGTGAAAGCAGTGGCTACACCTTC. Its protein product is CASSESSGYTF.

The V call is TRBV6-6, the J call TRBJ2-1; 10 bases are a match to TRBD2. The CDR3 covers 15 residues. Trimming removed 2 bases from V and 7 bases from J; junction bases left unmatched: 5. In germline, CDR1 is MNHNY, CDR2 SVGAGI (reference sequence). CDR3 sequence: CASSYEAGGNNEQFF. The DNA for the CDR3 is TGTGCCAGCAGTTACGAAGCGGGAGGGAATAATGAGCAGTTCTTC.

The chain carries TRBV6-1 and TRBJ1-3, with D possibly TRBD1 on 5 matching bases. The CDR3 consists of 12 residues. Germline lookup yields CDR1 MNHNS and CDR2 SASEGT. Trimming took 11 bases from V and 4 from J, leaving 12 bases between them. CDR3: CAGGVDGNTIYF. CDR3 in DNA: TGTGCCGGAGGGGTCGACGGAAACACCATATATTTT.

This clone was picked up one time. The rearrangement joins TRBV27 to TRBJ2-6, with D unclear. Germline CDR1 MNHEY, CDR2 SMNVEV (reference sequence). The ends were cut back, 3 bases at V and 2 bases at J, with 2 bases in the middle. This CDR3 region has 13 residues. In DNA form, the CDR3 reads TGTGCCAGCAGTTTGGCTGGGGCCAACGTCCTGACTTTC. Translated: CASSLAGANVLTF.

This rearrangement joins TRBV27 to TRBJ2-3; D gene uncertain. The CDR3 covers 13 residues. Germline CDR1 and CDR2: MNHEY and SMNVEV (reference sequence). Trimming took off 2 bases at V and 6 bases at J, with 9 bases between the two ends. CDR3 sequence reads: CASSLGGLDTQYF. The CDR3 DNA is TGTGCCAGCAGTTTAGGTGGATTGGATACGCAGTATTTT.

V gene TRBV6-5 combines with J gene TRBJ2-3; D perhaps matches TRBD1 (5 bases). V gave up 0 bases and J gave up 2 bases, with 9 bases separating them. The CDR3 is 15 amino acids. Germline CDR1 and CDR2: MNHEY and SVGAGI. CDR3 protein: CASSYSGRDTDTQYF. The CDR3 bases are TGTGCCAGCAGTTACTCGGGCAGGGACACAGATACGCAGTATTTT.

This clone has a handful of counts. The V and J genes are TRBV10-3 and TRBJ2-5, with 9 bases matching TRBD1. The V gene end was trimmed by 4 bases and the J gene end by 4 bases; junction bases not matched to a gene: 4. There are 14 residues in the CDR3. Per germline, CDR1 ENHRY and CDR2 SYGVKD. The CDR3 sequence: CAISATGGRETQYF. CDR3 sequence (DNA): TGTGCCATCAGTGCGACAGGGGGTAGAGAGACCCAGTACTTC.

The chain has TRBV7-2 and TRBJ2-3; D uncertain. Germline lookup yields CDR1 SGHTA and CDR2 FQGNSA. V was trimmed by 5 bases and J by 8 bases, leaving 11 bases between them. This CDR3 has 12 residues. CDR3 sequence (DNA): TGTGCCAGCAGCCAGGCCCCCGGTACGCAGTATTTT. It specifies CASSQAPGTQYF. Based on the CDR3 plus reference TRBV7-2 and TRBJ2-3, the full variable domain is GAGVSQSPSNKVTEKGKDVELRCDPISGHTALYWYRQSLGQGLEFLIYFQGNSAPDKSGLPSDRFSAERTGGSVSTLTIQRTQQEDSAVYLCASSQAPGTQYFGPGTRLTVL.

The genes are TRBV7-3 and TRBJ1-2; maybe TRBD1 (6 bases). Germline assignment: CDR1 SGHTA and CDR2 FQGTGA. V was cut by 3 bases and J by 0 bases, with 14 bases left in between. CDR3 length equals 16 residues. The CDR3 DNA reads as TGTGCCAGCAGCTTGGGGATCACAGGGACTAACTATGGCTACACCTTC. The encoded protein is CASSLGITGTNYGYTF.

This chain uses TRBV6-5 with TRBJ1-2; D remains ambiguous. This CDR3 contains 13 residues. V lost 6 bases to trimming and J lost 1 base, with 9 bases between them. Germline assignment: CDR1 MNHEY and CDR2 SVGAGI. CDR3 DNA: TGTGCCAGCAGGACGGGAATTAACTATGGCTACACCTTC. Amino acid sequence: CASRTGINYGYTF.

The chain links TRBV7-2 to TRBJ2-5, with D perhaps matching TRBD2 (5 bases). V was clipped by 1 base and J by 4 bases, with 13 bases between them. CDR3 length equals 15 residues. Germline V gene lookup returns CDR1 SGHTA and CDR2 FQGNSA. As DNA, the CDR3 is TGTGCCAGCAGCTTAGGTGGCGGAGGAGGAGAGACCCAGTACTTC. Translating it yields CASSLGGGGGETQYF.

The J gene is TRBJ2-1, the V gene TRBV28, with D possibly TRBD2 on 5 matching bases. Germline CDR1 and CDR2: MDHEN and SYDVKM. V was pared by 8 bases and J by 0 bases, with 17 bases between. The CDR3 has 16 amino acids. The CDR3 nucleotides read TGTGCCAGCGACCCGGCGGGTAGTGCCTCCTACAATGAGCAGTTCTTC. It is translated as CASDPAGSASYNEQFF.

CDR3 bases: TGTGCCAGCAGGTCCGCGGGAACCTATAATTCACCCCTCCACTTT. Translation gives CASRSAGTYNSPLHF. V is TRBV11-2 and J is TRBJ1-6; D unresolved. The CDR3 contains 15 residues. Germline V gene lookup returns CDR1 SGHAT and CDR2 FQNNGV. Trimming took 6 bases from V and 2 from J, leaving 11 bases between them.

The V gene is TRBV7-3, the J gene TRBJ2-2; D is undetermined. Germline V gives CDR1 SGHTA, CDR2 FQGTGA. The CDR3 runs 12 residues. Trimming left V 2 bases short and J 9 bases short, with 7 bases between. The CDR3 coding sequence is TGTGCCAGCAGCTTAGCCGGCCGGGAGCTGTTTTTT. It encodes CASSLAGRELFF.

The chain couples TRBV7-9 to TRBJ2-7; 10 nucleotides agree with TRBD1. This CDR3 has 14 amino acids. V was pared by 5 bases and J by 3 bases, with 4 bases of the junction left unmatched. The germline gives CDR1 SEHNR, CDR2 FQNEAQ (reference sequence). As DNA, the CDR3 is TGTGCCAGCAGCGGGGGACAGGGGTTCTACGAGCAGTACTTC. Translating gives CASSGGQGFYEQYF. The full variable domain, in which reference TRBV7-9 and TRBJ2-7 provide the parts outside the CDR3, is DTGVSQNPRHKITKRGQNVTFRCDPISEHNRLYWYRQTLGQGPEFLTYFQNEAQLEKSRLLSDRFSAERPKGSFSTLEIQRTEQGDSAMYLCASSGGQGFYEQYFGPGTRLTVT.

The V and J genes are TRBV7-3 and TRBJ1-4; TRBD1 is a possible D gene (5 bases). There are 14 residues in the CDR3. Trimming took 5 bases from V and 5 from J, leaving 12 bases between them. Per the germline V gene, CDR1 is SGHTA and CDR2 is FQGTGA. The CDR3 sequence is CASSIGTANEKLFF. The CDR3 nucleotides are TGTGCCAGCAGCATCGGGACGGCGAATGAAAAACTGTTTTTT.

This chain connects TRBV10-3 to TRBJ2-3; D ambiguous. The CDR3 contains 14 residues. Per the germline V gene, CDR1 is ENHRY and CDR2 is SYGVKD. Between the trimmed V and J ends, which lost 3 bases and 2 bases, there was a span of 9 bases. The CDR3 DNA follows: TGTGCCATCAGTGACCCACCCCCCACAGATACGCAGTATTTT. Protein: CAISDPPPTDTQYF.

The chain employs TRBV27 and TRBJ1-1; maybe TRBD1 (5 bases). The ends were cut back, 6 bases at V and 0 bases at J, with 20 bases in the middle. The CDR3 spans 17 residues. Germline V gene sequence: CDR1 MNHEY, CDR2 SMNVEV (reference sequence). The CDR3 loop reads CASSSLRGVSMNTEAFF. For the CDR3, the DNA is TGTGCCAGCAGCTCCTTAAGGGGTGTCAGCATGAACACTGAAGCTTTCTTT.

J is TRBJ2-6 and V is TRBV27; 12 positions agree with TRBD1. V lost 6 bases, J lost 4 bases, and 13 bases stayed unmatched. This CDR3 spans 19 amino acids. CDR1 and CDR2 from the germline V gene are MNHEY and SMNVEV (reference sequence). The CDR3 coding sequence is TGTGCCAGCAGCAGAAAGGGACAGGGGGCCTTAACCGGGGCCAACGTCCTGACTTTC. As protein: CASSRKGQGALTGANVLTF.

The chain has TRBV5-5 and TRBJ1-6; D remains unclear. Germline V lookup: CDR1 SGHKS, CDR2 YYEKEE (reference sequence). The V end lost 2 bases, the J end lost 6 bases, and 6 bases lay between the germline ends. The CDR3 runs to 13 residues. CDR3 amino acids: CASSLQPNSPLHF. In nucleotides, the CDR3 is TGTGCCAGCAGCTTACAGCCTAATTCACCCCTCCACTTT.

The V call is TRBV7-2, the J call TRBJ1-6, with D possibly TRBD1 on 6 matching bases. The CDR3 sequence is 15 residues long. V gave up 1 base and J gave up 14 bases, with 18 bases separating them. Germline lookup yields CDR1 SGHTA and CDR2 FQGNSA. DNA of the CDR3: TGTGCCAGCAGCTTAGACCGGAGTTTGGGACAAACCCTCCACTTT. Protein: CASSLDRSLGQTLHF.

This rearrangement joins TRBV7-2 to TRBJ2-6; possible D gene TRBD2, 5 bases. The CDR3 length is 15 residues. Trimming removed 5 bases at V and 0 bases at J, with 8 bases between. The germline V gene has CDR1 SGHTA and CDR2 FQGNSA. The CDR3 DNA follows: TGTGCCAGCAGCGGGAGTCGCTCTGGGGCCAACGTCCTGACTTTC. This encodes CASSGSRSGANVLTF. Variable domain in full (rest from reference TRBV7-2 and TRBJ2-6): GAGVSQSPSNKVTEKGKDVELRCDPISGHTALYWYRQSLGQGLEFLIYFQGNSAPDKSGLPSDRFSAERTGGSVSTLTIQRTQQEDSAVYLCASSGSRSGANVLTFGAGSRLTVL.

The J gene is TRBJ2-1, the V gene TRBV27, with 11 bases aligning to TRBD2. This CDR3 is built from 18 residues. J gave up 8 bases and V 6 bases, and 18 bases lay outside the gene matches. Per the germline V gene, CDR1 is MNHEY and CDR2 is SMNVEV (reference sequence). The CDR3 nucleotides read TGTGCCAGCAGCCGCCACCCCGTAGCGGGGGGGCCGCGAGATGAGCAGTTCTTC. Translated: CASSRHPVAGGPRDEQFF.

V gene TRBV18 combines with J gene TRBJ1-5; D is perhaps TRBD1 (6 bases). V gave up 3 bases and J gave up 3 bases, with 12 bases separating them. In germline, CDR1 is KGHSH, CDR2 LQKENI. The CDR3 is 15 residues long. The CDR3 loop reads CASSPSNRANQPQHF. In DNA, the CDR3 is TGTGCCAGCTCACCTTCCAACAGGGCCAATCAGCCCCAGCATTTT. Complete variable domain (other parts from reference TRBV18 and TRBJ1-5): NAGVMQNPRHLVRRRGQEARLRCSPMKGHSHVYWYRQLPEEGLKFMVYLQKENIIDESGMPKERFSAEFPKEGPSILRIQQVVRGDSAAYFCASSPSNRANQPQHFGDGTRLSIL.

V is TRBV7-2 and J is TRBJ2-1; D is possibly TRBD1 (6 bases). V lost 3 bases and J lost 8, with 20 bases in between. Germline V lookup: CDR1 SGHTA, CDR2 FQGNSA. The CDR3 runs 16 residues. The CDR3 reads CASSFRGPKPRDEQFF. The CDR3 DNA is TGTGCCAGCAGCTTCAGGGGACCGAAGCCGAGGGATGAGCAGTTCTTC.

The chain has TRBV4-2 and TRBJ2-7; perhaps D is TRBD1 or TRBD2 (5 bases each). In germline, CDR1 is LGHNA, CDR2 YNFKEQ. Trimming shortened V by 4 bases and J by 2 bases, and 18 bases separated the two germline ends. The CDR3 loop spans 16 amino acids. The CDR3 DNA reads as TGTGCCAGCAGCCCGACTTCCGGGACGGCGACCTACGAGCAGTACTTC. This translates into CASSPTSGTATYEQYF.

The DNA of the CDR3 is TGTGCCAGCAGCTCGGGGTCGGAGGGCAGGGAGACCCAGTACTTC. Translation: CASSSGSEGRETQYF. The genes are TRBV11-2 and TRBJ2-5, with a possible D match to TRBD2 (6 bases). The length of the CDR3 is 15 residues. The V end was cut by 4 bases, the J end by 5 bases, with 17 bases between. In germline, CDR1 is SGHAT, CDR2 FQNNGV.

The rearrangement joins TRBV21-1 to TRBJ1-4; the table gives TRBD1 as D, unverified against the DNA. TRBV21-1 constitutes a pseudogene. This CDR3 region has 12 residues. Here the CDR3 DNA reads TGTGCCAGCTCCAGGGGGGTTGGAAAACTGTTTTTT. Amino acid sequence: CASSRGVGKLFF.

This sequence joins TRBV7-3 and TRBJ2-2; D is perhaps TRBD1 or TRBD2 (6 bases each). The CDR3 covers 14 residues. Per germline, CDR1 SGHTA and CDR2 FQGTGA. Trimming removed 2 bases at V and 6 bases at J, with 10 bases between. DNA of the CDR3: TGTGCCAGCAGCTTAGGGGGGCGAGCCGGGGAGCTGTTTTTT. Translating it yields CASSLGGRAGELFF.

The CDR3 region has the DNA TGTGCCAGCAGCGGCTACGAGCAGTACTTC. It encodes CASSGYEQYF. The chain carries TRBV7-2 and TRBJ2-7, with D unclear. Germline loops: CDR1 SGHTA, CDR2 FQGNSA. The V end was cut by 5 bases, the J end by 3 bases, with 2 bases between. The length of the CDR3 is 10 residues.